A single sample is the source of the 10 T cell receptor beta chains below, sequenced in a study of control samples from healthy donors and cancer patients. Sequencing was performed with immunoSEQ multiplex PCR; in TCRdb, only in-frame clones are kept and a portion is missing. Seen here are 150,000 to 200,000 clones, around nine tenths observed once, and the top ten hold over 1.5%. The sequencing sample was made of blood. These receptors originate from a man between 18 and 29 years old in good health.

The chain links TRBV5-4 to TRBJ2-1; D ambiguous. Germline loops: CDR1 SGHNT, CDR2 YYREEE (reference sequence). The CDR3 has 15 amino acids. The V gene lost 0 bases and the J gene lost 2 bases, with 9 bases spanning the gap. In nucleotides, the CDR3 is TGTGCCAGCAGCTTGGGCAGGTCCCCCTACAATGAGCAGTTCTTC. It translates to CASSLGRSPYNEQFF. The full variable domain, its missing parts supplied by reference TRBV5-4 and TRBJ2-1, is ETGVTQSPTHLIKTRGQQVTLRCSSQSGHNTVSWYQQALGQGPQFIFQYYREEENGRGNFPPRFSGLQFPNYSSELNVNALELDDSALYLCASSLGRSPYNEQFFGPGTRLTVL.

V gene TRBV19 combines with J gene TRBJ2-5; possibly TRBD1 for D (6 bases). With 6 bases removed from V and 4 bases from J, the gap between germline ends came to 15 bases. Germline V gene data show CDR1 as LNHDA and CDR2 as SQIVND (reference sequence). The CDR3 loop spans 14 amino acids. The CDR3 loop reads CASSPTGSAETQYF. CDR3 coding DNA: TGTGCCAGTAGCCCTACAGGGTCAGCAGAGACCCAGTACTTC.

By frequency in the sample, this clone is medium-sized. The V gene is TRBV4-3, the J gene TRBJ2-1, with D possibly being TRBD1 (6 bases). V was pared by 0 bases and J by 0 bases, with 9 bases between. CDR3 length equals 16 residues. Germline V gene data show CDR1 as LGHNA and CDR2 as YSLEER. DNA of the CDR3: TGCGCCAGCAGCCAAGAACTAGGGGGCTCCTACAATGAGCAGTTCTTC. Its translation: CASSQELGGSYNEQFF.

The gene calls are TRBV11-3 and TRBJ2-7; TRBD2 matches 12 bases. V lost 4 bases and J lost 6; bases outside the gene matches: 4. Germline lookup yields CDR1 SGHNT and CDR2 YENEEA. The CDR3 loop spans 14 amino acids. The CDR3 nucleotides are TGTGCCAGCAGCTCTGGACTAGCGGGGAGCGAGCAGTACTTC. This encodes CASSSGLAGSEQYF. Looking up the rest from reference TRBV11-3 and TRBJ2-7 gives the full variable domain: EAGVVQSPRYKIIEKKQPVAFWCNPISGHNTLYWYLQNLGQGPELLIRYENEEAVDDSQLPKDRFSAERLKGVDSTLKIQPAELGDSAVYLCASSSGLAGSEQYFGPGTRLTVT.

The V call is TRBV6-2 or TRBV6-3, the J call TRBJ1-5; D call uncertain. Trimming cost V 2 bases and J 6 bases, with 17 bases left between them. The CDR3 is made up of 16 amino acids. CDR1 and CDR2 (germline): MNHEY, SVGEGT. CDR3 in amino acids: CASSYGVKGPGQPQHF. The DNA of the CDR3 is TGTGCCAGCAGTTACGGTGTTAAGGGTCCGGGTCAGCCCCAGCATTTT.

V and J are TRBV3-1 (or the pseudogene TRBV3-2) and TRBJ2-5, with D perhaps TRBD2 (5 bases). The CDR3 has 13 residues. Germline CDR1 and CDR2: LGHDT and YNNKEL (reference sequence). V was pared by 1 base and J by 7 bases, with 10 bases between. The CDR3 nucleotides read TGTGCCAGCAGCCAAGTAAATCGGGGGACCCAGTACTTC. This translates into CASSQVNRGTQYF.

The genes are TRBV19 and TRBJ1-5; D not certain. Germline CDR1 and CDR2: LNHDA and SQIVND (reference sequence). The CDR3 has 12 residues. V was trimmed by 9 bases and J by 6 bases, leaving 12 bases between them. CDR3 nucleotide sequence: TGTGCCAGCACCACTGGGTCTCAGCCCCAGCATTTT. It is translated as CASTTGSQPQHF.

The gene calls are TRBV14 and TRBJ2-7; no reliable D call. CDR3 length equals 15 residues. CDR1 SGHDN and CDR2 FVKESK come from the germline V gene. V lost 1 base to trimming and J lost 2 bases, with 12 bases between them. CDR3 nucleotides: TGTGCCAGCAGCCAAGGCTGGGGTCCGGCCTACGAGCAGTACTTC. This sequence encodes CASSQGWGPAYEQYF.

This clone showed up just once. The chain uses TRBV2 and TRBJ2-7, with D possibly matching TRBD2 (5 bases). The V gene's germline CDR1 is SNHLY and CDR2 FYNNEI. Trimming took off 3 bases at V and 6 bases at J, with 15 bases between the two ends. CDR3 size: 14 residues. The DNA of the CDR3 is TGTGCCAGCAGTGACGACTACTCCGGGCTCGAGCAGTACTTC. It yields the protein CASSDDYSGLEQYF.

This chain's CDR3 is CASSGVLSGNTIYF. In DNA form, the CDR3 reads TGTGCCAGCTCGGGGGTCCTCTCTGGAAACACCATATATTTT. V usage is TRBV9 and J usage is TRBJ1-3; TRBD1 is a possible D gene (5 bases). The V end was cut by 7 bases, the J end by 0 bases, with 11 bases between. Germline V lookup: CDR1 SGDLS, CDR2 YYNGEE. CDR3 length equals 14 residues.